The rows below give T cell receptor beta chains drawn from one sample of a study of T-cell reconstitution after alpha-beta-depleted transplantation in children. TCRdb used MiXCR to reprocess the PCR reads, holding one entry per CDR3 protein. The table lists about 210,000 distinct CDR3 sequences, approximately 15% of them singletons. The input for sequencing was PBMCs, mostly from graft donor cells, taken 360 days after TCRalphabeta/CD19-depleted stem cell transplant. Source of these receptors: a male patient under 10 years old who had a stem cell transplant for acute lymphoblastic leukemia, so the T cells may come from the graft donor. CDR3s include the opening cysteine and the closing phenylalanine or tryptophan. Fields, in order: CDR3 protein, CDR3 DNA, D gene, J gene, V gene, clone size. D genes are given only for firm matches. The size of a clone is reported for some rows only, either as once, few or many, or as a class for expanded clones.

CASSQGQGKQYF	TGCGCCAGCAGCCAAGGTCAGGGAAAGCAGTACTTC	-	TRBJ2-7	TRBV4-3	-
CASRPPRAYEQYF	TGTGCCAGCAGACCTCCAAGGGCCTACGAGCAGTACTTC	-	TRBJ2-7	TRBV27	few
CSVDPSGSTDTQYF	TGCAGCGTTGATCCAAGCGGTAGCACAGATACGCAGTATTTT	-	TRBJ2-3	TRBV29-1	few
CASSLVGRRGVNEQFF	TGTGCCAGCAGCTTAGTTGGCCGACGTGGGGTTAATGAGCAGTTCTTC	-	TRBJ2-1	TRBV11-2	few
CASGGEKNTEAFF	TGCGCCAGCGGAGGGGAAAAGAACACTGAAGCTTTCTTT	-	TRBJ1-1	TRBV5-1	-
CASSQVVRPGGGYTF	TGCGCCAGCAGCCAAGTCGTGAGACCGGGAGGAGGCTACACCTTC	-	TRBJ1-2	TRBV4-3	-
CASSMRWGSTGELFF	TGTGCCAGCAGTATGAGGTGGGGAAGCACCGGGGAGCTGTTTTTT	-	TRBJ2-2	TRBV27	-
CASRKGQAYTEAFF	TGCGCCAGCAGGAAGGGACAGGCCTACACTGAAGCTTTCTTT	TRBD1	TRBJ1-1	TRBV5-1	-
CSSGGTPFYEQYF	TGTTCCAGCGGGGGGACACCGTTCTACGAGCAGTACTTC	TRBD2	TRBJ2-7	TRBV27	-
CASRIGTEAFF	TGCGCCAGCAGAATAGGTACTGAAGCTTTCTTT	-	TRBJ1-1	TRBV5-1	-
CATSDHGQQGSTGELFF	TGTGCCACCAGTGACCATGGGCAGCAGGGTAGCACCGGGGAGCTGTTTTTT	-	TRBJ2-2	TRBV24-1	few
CASSQGRHRETQYF	TGCGCCAGCAGCCAAGGTCGGCATCGGGAGACCCAGTACTTC	-	TRBJ2-5	TRBV4-3	few
CASMEGIYEQYF	TGTGCCAGCATGGAGGGAATCTACGAGCAGTACTTC	-	TRBJ2-7	TRBV2	-
CASSLVVDWGYGYTF	TGTGCCAGCAGCTTAGTGGTGGATTGGGGGTATGGCTACACCTTC	-	TRBJ1-2	TRBV7-2	few
CASSRFRETGELFF	TGTGCCAGCAGCCGCTTCCGCGAGACCGGGGAGCTGTTTTTT	-	TRBJ2-2	TRBV28	few
CASSSSRAGELFF	TGTGCCAGCAGTTCCAGTAGGGCCGGGGAGCTGTTTTTT	-	TRBJ2-2	TRBV12-3/TRBV12-4	-
CASSGLLAGDDNEQFF	TGTGCCAGCAGCGGTTTGCTAGCGGGAGACGACAATGAGCAGTTCTTC	TRBD2	TRBJ2-1	TRBV7-8	-
CASSLQVDTEAFF	TGCGCCAGCAGCCTGCAGGTGGATACTGAAGCTTTCTTT	-	TRBJ1-1	TRBV5-1	-
CASSLDTQGLWGYTF	TGTGCCAGCAGCTTAGATACGCAGGGCCTCTGGGGCTACACCTTC	-	TRBJ1-2	TRBV11-2	-
CSGTLFGTGDAYNEQFF	TGCAGTGGTACCCTTTTCGGGACAGGTGATGCCTACAATGAGCAGTTCTTC	TRBD1	TRBJ2-1	TRBV20-1	-
CASSSGTRVGYEQYF	TGTGCCAGCAGCTCCGGGACTCGAGTCGGCTACGAGCAGTACTTC	-	TRBJ2-7	TRBV7-8	few
CAWSVIRVPTDTQYF	TGTGCCTGGAGTGTCATAAGGGTGCCCACAGATACGCAGTATTTT	-	TRBJ2-3	TRBV30	-
CASSPLGTAGDIQYF	TGCGCCAGCAGCCCACTGGGGACAGCGGGGGACATTCAGTACTTC	-	TRBJ2-4	TRBV4-3	-
CSASLGTMGNQPQHF	TGCAGTGCTAGTTTAGGGACGATGGGCAATCAGCCCCAGCATTTT	-	TRBJ1-5	TRBV20-1	-
CASSSQGGEQYF	TGTGCCAGCAGCTCGCAGGGTGGCGAGCAGTACTTC	-	TRBJ2-7	TRBV11-2	many
CASSREPSYNSPLHF	TGCGCCAGCAGCAGAGAGCCATCCTATAATTCACCCCTCCACTTT	-	TRBJ1-6	TRBV10-2	few
CASSELTGSYEQYF	TGTGCCAGCAGCGAATTGACAGGCTCCTACGAGCAGTACTTC	-	TRBJ2-7	TRBV3-1	once
CSVGVLGAGGNEQFF	TGCAGCGTGGGGGTTTTGGGAGCGGGGGGTAATGAGCAGTTCTTC	TRBD2	TRBJ2-1	TRBV29-1	-
CASSLFAGGLSYEQYF	TGTGCCAGCAGTTTGTTCGCAGGGGGGCTGTCCTACGAGCAGTACTTC	-	TRBJ2-7	TRBV27	-
CASSLWAKRGSYNEQFF	TGTGCCAGCAGCTTATGGGCCAAGCGGGGGTCTTACAATGAGCAGTTCTTC	TRBD2	TRBJ2-1	TRBV7-2	few
CASSQDFGTSGRAPSSYF	TGTGCCAGCAGCCAAGATTTTGGGACTAGCGGAAGGGCCCCTAGTTCCTACTTC	TRBD2	TRBJ2-7	TRBV4-2	few
CASSDGSNQPQHF	TGCGCCAGCAGTGACGGCAGTAATCAGCCCCAGCATTTT	-	TRBJ1-5	TRBV10-1	-
CASSSRRVENSPLHF	TGTGCCAGCAGTTCCCGCAGGGTAGAGAATTCACCCCTCCACTTT	-	TRBJ1-6	TRBV12-3/TRBV12-4	-
CASSPGTGPYNEQFF	TGTGCCAGCAGTCCCGGGACAGGTCCTTACAATGAGCAGTTCTTC	TRBD1	TRBJ2-1	TRBV6-1	few
CASSFLGLNFRDTQYF	TGCGCCAGCAGCTTCCTCGGCCTTAATTTTCGGGATACGCAGTATTTT	-	TRBJ2-3	TRBV5-1	-
CASSLEGTQETQYF	TGCGCCAGCAGCTTGGAAGGGACCCAAGAGACCCAGTACTTC	-	TRBJ2-5	TRBV5-1	once
CASSLSSRGQFSYEQYF	TGTGCCAGCAGTTTATCTTCGAGGGGGCAGTTCTCCTACGAGCAGTACTTC	TRBD1	TRBJ2-7	TRBV12-3/TRBV12-4	few
CASSFPGRQTGELFF	TGCGCCAGCAGCTTCCCGGGACGCCAAACCGGGGAGCTGTTTTTT	-	TRBJ2-2	TRBV5-1	-
CASSLRGSTDTQYF	TGTGCCAGCAGCTTAAGAGGAAGCACAGATACGCAGTATTTT	-	TRBJ2-3	TRBV7-2	few
CASNPGQGSSTDTQYF	TGTGCCAGCAACCCGGGACAGGGCTCCAGCACAGATACGCAGTATTTT	TRBD1	TRBJ2-3	TRBV12-3/TRBV12-4	few
CASSRRTGGTGELFF	TGTGCCAGCAGTCGTCGGACAGGGGGCACCGGGGAGCTGTTTTTT	TRBD1	TRBJ2-2	TRBV28	many
CASSFVGGAWETQYF	TGTGCCAGCAGCTTCGTCGGGGGTGCATGGGAGACCCAGTACTTC	-	TRBJ2-5	TRBV11-2	few
CASSRGPGTTQETQYF	TGTGCCAGCAGCCGCGGCCCCGGGACAACCCAAGAGACCCAGTACTTC	-	TRBJ2-5	TRBV5-6	few
CASSTRTGPYNEQFF	TGTGCCAGCAGTACCCGGACAGGGCCCTACAATGAGCAGTTCTTC	TRBD1	TRBJ2-1	TRBV6-2/TRBV6-3	-
CAISDRAGDTQYF	TGTGCCATCAGTGATCGGGCGGGGGATACGCAGTATTTT	-	TRBJ2-3	TRBV10-3	few
CASSFYGTGDGELFF	TGTGCCAGCAGTTTTTACGGGACAGGTGACGGGGAGCTGTTTTTT	TRBD1	TRBJ2-2	TRBV27	-
CASSLTGLAGLTEQYF	TGCGCCAGCAGCTTGACGGGACTAGCGGGACTCACGGAGCAGTACTTC	TRBD2	TRBJ2-7	TRBV5-1	-
CSASGLRRNNEQFF	TGCAGTGCTAGTGGACTACGGAGAAACAATGAGCAGTTCTTC	-	TRBJ2-1	TRBV20-1	many
CASSWWTARAYEQYF	TGTGCCAGCAGCTGGTGGACAGCCCGAGCCTACGAGCAGTACTTC	-	TRBJ2-7	TRBV5-6	-
CASRRSGGGINEQFF	TGTGCCAGCCGACGGTCCGGGGGGGGAATCAATGAGCAGTTCTTC	TRBD2	TRBJ2-1	TRBV7-2	few
CASSRTPSYEQYF	TGTGCCAGCAGCAGGACGCCCTCCTACGAGCAGTACTTC	-	TRBJ2-7	TRBV5-5	-
CASSLSSAGGYYEQYF	TGTGCCAGCAGCTTAAGTTCCGCGGGGGGATACTACGAGCAGTACTTC	TRBD2	TRBJ2-7	TRBV11-2	few
CASSLRGRLAEFYEQYF	TGTGCCAGCAGCTTGCGGGGTAGACTAGCGGAATTCTACGAGCAGTACTTC	TRBD2	TRBJ2-7	TRBV5-6	many
CATSRVPGLSDTEAFF	TGTGCCACCAGCAGAGTTCCAGGGCTCTCGGACACTGAAGCTTTCTTT	-	TRBJ1-1	TRBV15	few
CASTKQVSYNEQFF	TGTGCCAGTACGAAACAGGTCTCCTACAATGAGCAGTTCTTC	-	TRBJ2-1	TRBV19	-